This T cell receptor (beta chain) was sequenced for a study of cytomegalovirus exposure and HLA in healthy donors. Whole-study results and caveats: Analysis was carried out at a later point, and it linked a missense DCLRE1C variant to TCR beta V- and J-gene trimming. Presence/absence analyses treated sequencing depth as roughly uniform across donors. Most of the TCR beta V segments (in an earlier analysis) were productive either about 87% or about 30% of the time.

The study ran its PCR with 60 Vbeta and 13 Jbeta primers. The protocol was immunoSEQ multiplex PCR, while the TCRdb copy is restricted to in-frame clones and leaves out a portion. The table has tens of thousands of clones, about 80% seen once; the top ten hold about 3.3%. Germline CDR1 SGHTA, CDR2 FQGTGA. Unmatched junction bases numbered 5, after V lost 6 bases and J lost 1 base. The CDR3 is 15 amino acids. On this clone itself: Its antigen remains unidentified.

This clonotype was sampled from a man aged 18 to 30 in good health and CMV-seronegative. Specimen: PBMCs. The chain couples TRBV7-3 to TRBJ2-3; the match to TRBD2 covers 9 bases. The CDR3 bases are TGTGCCAGCAGTCTCGGGACTAGCCGCACAGATACGCAGTATTTT. It translates to CASSLGTSRTDTQYF.